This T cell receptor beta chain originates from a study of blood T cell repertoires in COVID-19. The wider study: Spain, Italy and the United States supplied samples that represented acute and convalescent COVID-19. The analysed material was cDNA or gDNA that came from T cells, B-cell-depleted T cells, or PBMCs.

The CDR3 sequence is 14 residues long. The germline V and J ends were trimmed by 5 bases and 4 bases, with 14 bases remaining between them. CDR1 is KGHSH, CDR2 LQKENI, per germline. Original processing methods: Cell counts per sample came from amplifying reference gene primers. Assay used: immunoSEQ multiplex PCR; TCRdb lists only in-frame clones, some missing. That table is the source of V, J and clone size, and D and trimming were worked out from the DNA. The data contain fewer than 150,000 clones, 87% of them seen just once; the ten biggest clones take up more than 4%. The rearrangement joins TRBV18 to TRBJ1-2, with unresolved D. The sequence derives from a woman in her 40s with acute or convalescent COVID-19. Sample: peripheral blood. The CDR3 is CASSTAEGSYGYTF. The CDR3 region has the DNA TGTGCCAGCTCAACAGCCGAAGGGAGCTATGGCTACACCTTC.